The source of this TCR beta chain is a study of identical twins (dated by TCRdb to the mid-2010s). For context, the study as a whole: To test whether fetal clonotypes persist, this study deep-sequenced TCR alpha and beta repertoires from monozygotic twins, from unrelated adults of various ages, and from cord blood. Replicate twin experiments were performed at different times using different library preparation protocols to rule out contamination.

Trimming accounts for 4 bases at V and 6 bases at J, while the number of junction bases matched to no gene is 13. The germline V gene gives CDR1 as MGHRA and CDR2 as YSYEKL. Including the terminal cysteine and phenylalanine, the CDR3 comprises 19 residues. Only the CDR3 region is kept as DNA, spanning 57 bases read in frame from base 1. The method behind the library was 5' RACE. The sequencer listed for this sample is Illumina HiSeq 2000. Template switching added a universal primer binding site, and the final cDNA carried a unique molecular identifier that allowed TCR cDNA molecules to be counted accurately. First-strand cDNA for TCR alpha and beta chains was synthesized from specific primers in the conserved constant-segment region. Each cDNA library was double barcoded, with a SMART-Mk sample barcode plus Illumina barcodes, to control for contamination. TruSeq adapter sequences, together with Illumina sample barcodes, were added in two successive PCR steps. The Illumina HiSeq platform was used with custom primers to sequence TCR alpha and beta cDNA libraries. The authors' analysis ran thus. MiGEC processed the raw reads to extract unique molecular identifiers, while MiXCR was used to determine the CDR3 positions. Recombination models were inferred per individual with the repgenHMM and IGoR tools using an EM algorithm. Shared clonotype analysis was performed with the tcR package in R, normalizing sharing by the product of cloneset sizes. Out-of-frame nonproductive sequences were analyzed to study raw recombination free of thymic and clonal selection effects. The public sequencing data were trimmed at Q25 with fastp and processed into clonotypes with MiXCR by TCRdb, which kept only in-frame beta chains. Rows with a matching CDR3 protein are joined into one entry that keeps the most common DNA and genes. The V and J calls and clone size come from TCRdb's table, not from the authors' own analysis. Across this sample there are 1.5 million to 2 million distinct CDR3 sequences, with under 35% seen only once. The ten biggest clones cover under 0.35% of the sample.

A word on this clonotype: The specificity of this receptor is unknown. There are no base qualities to consult, and no much larger clone falls within one base.

Only healthy Caucasian donors were included. Overall study outcomes, separate from this receptor: Abundant cord blood beta clonotypes had fewer insertions, young adult naive repertoires showed a similar but weaker trend, and memory repertoires showed no such trend. Out-of-frame TCR alpha sequences shared between twins showed an excess of low generation-probability sequences compared with coincidental sharing between unrelated individuals. Conclusions relied on cross-sectional statistical analysis, since the same donors could not be followed over many years. Invariant T cells such as MAIT and iNKT could partly confound zero-insertion analyses, though diverse VJ usage argued against this for most clonotypes. A weaker excess of twin sharing was found in beta out-of-frame sequences because the signal-to-noise ratio was lowered by fewer shared sequences. In monozygotic twins, recombination models systematically underestimated out-of-frame TCR alpha sharing, but the models matched the sharing seen between unrelated individuals.

This chain joins TRBV4-1 to TRBJ2-1, and TRBD2 matches 15 of the central bases. The TCR was taken from a newborn girl in good health. Sequences were obtained from cord blood. The CDR3 is CASSPGLAGGVRRGNEQFF. The base sequence is TGCGCCAGCAGCCCCGGACTAGCGGGAGGGGTTAGAAGGGGCAATGAGCAGTTCTTC.